This T cell receptor beta chain was sequenced during a study of T cell repertoires in cytomegalovirus infection. On the study more broadly: HLA-C-restricted CMV epitopes, recently identified, and well-studied HLA-B-restricted ones were used by the study. Indications came from public TCR beta signatures; they pointed to CMV infection and to a matching HLA type.

This clonotype was picked up many times. Its antigen remains unknown. Each CDR3 protein is one row after TCRdb ran MiXCR on the reads. Here the sample spans fewer than 900,000 distinct CDR3 sequences, about 27% being singletons. General observations from the study: HLA-C-restricted CMV-specific TCR beta clonotypes were dominant in the ex vivo response.

Trimming left V 3 bases short and J 6 bases short, with 12 bases between. The CDR3 loop spans 15 amino acids. Germline V gene lookup returns CDR1 MGHRA and CDR2 YSYEKL. Sequenced material: cultured CD8+ T cells from PBMCs, taken from culture after CMV antigen stimulation. The clonotype was recovered from a human donor in good health (CMV status not recorded). Some clones in this sample may be carry-over from other donors' samples. The rearrangement links TRBV4-1 to TRBJ1-6, with D perhaps matching TRBD1 (6 bases). Written as DNA, the CDR3 is TGCGCCAGCAGCCATCTCGGACAGCTTAATTCACCCCTCCACTTT. Protein product: CASSHLGQLNSPLHF.